The rows below give T cell receptor beta chains drawn from one sample of a study of CD8 T cells in ankylosing spondylitis. TCRdb itself ran the 5' RACE reads through MiXCR, one entry per CDR3 protein. The repertoire consists of around 180,000 distinct CDR3 sequences, with about an eighth occurring once and the leading ten covering 9.5% to 11%. Sequenced material: blood, either unsorted or a sorted T cell fraction (not recorded which). The source is a female donor with ankylosing spondylitis or in good health (not recorded which). CDR3s include the opening cysteine and the closing phenylalanine or tryptophan. D genes are given only for firm matches.

D gene,J gene,V gene,CDR3 protein
TRBD1,TRBJ1-6,TRBV13,CASSSPRDRGLYGPLHF
.,TRBJ1-1,TRBV6-2/TRBV6-3,CASTTPDRTTIWTEAFF
TRBD2,TRBJ2-1,TRBV28,CASSLGSGRGYYNEQFF
.,TRBJ1-1,TRBV29-1,CSVERVKNTEAFF
.,TRBJ2-1,TRBV20-1,CSASSLASNSYNEQFF
TRBD1,TRBJ1-1,TRBV6-1,CASSDPGQGMNTEAFF
TRBD2,TRBJ2-7,TRBV29-1,CSVDDRREGRYEQYF
.,TRBJ1-3,TRBV20-1,CSASPGAGLNTIYF
TRBD2,TRBJ2-3,TRBV12-3/TRBV12-4,CASSPLAGGRAADTQYF
.,TRBJ1-2,TRBV3-1,CASSRGETNYGYTF
.,TRBJ1-2,TRBV4-1,CASSQVPGEGGYTF
TRBD2,TRBJ2-3,TRBV7-9,CASSARLADADTQYF
TRBD1,TRBJ1-2,TRBV18,CASSPGLQGDGYTF
.,TRBJ2-3,TRBV5-1,CASRDGVTQYF
TRBD2,TRBJ2-7,TRBV20-1,CSARDHGGAPGSSYEQYF
.,TRBJ2-3,TRBV7-2,CASSLTVADTQYF
.,TRBJ1-4,TRBV12-3/TRBV12-4,CASRLDGSNEKLFF
.,TRBJ2-1,TRBV7-2,CASSLDSGGPYNEQFF
TRBD1,TRBJ1-4,TRBV5-1,CASSRTGGNEKLFF
.,TRBJ2-7,TRBV7-2,CASSLPNRQYEQYF
.,TRBJ1-1,TRBV5-5,CASVRAGTPNTEAFF
TRBD2,TRBJ2-1,TRBV20-1,CSARTSPGNEQFF
.,TRBJ1-5,TRBV12-3/TRBV12-4,CATQEGRGSQPQHF
TRBD1,TRBJ1-4,TRBV4-3,CASSQTRTGANEKLFF
TRBD2,TRBJ2-1,TRBV27,CASSLRLAGGPSGNEQFF
.,TRBJ2-3,TRBV7-2,CASSPGGGRTDTQYF
.,TRBJ1-1,TRBV4-1,CASSPPATAEAFF
.,TRBJ2-7,TRBV5-1,CASSVLGGSDEQYF
.,TRBJ2-7,TRBV12-3/TRBV12-4,CASSLAPEGSYEQYF
.,TRBJ1-3,TRBV6-5,CASSYNGNGNTIYF
TRBD2,TRBJ2-3,TRBV10-3,CATSPGGGHADTQYF
.,TRBJ2-2,TRBV24-1,CATSAENTGELFF
TRBD2,TRBJ2-2,TRBV9,CASSVASSGTNTGELFF
.,TRBJ1-2,TRBV12-3/TRBV12-4,CASSRQGQAGYGYTF
.,TRBJ1-4,TRBV7-2,CASSLGAGYNEKLFF
.,TRBJ2-7,TRBV28,CASSSSSYEQYF